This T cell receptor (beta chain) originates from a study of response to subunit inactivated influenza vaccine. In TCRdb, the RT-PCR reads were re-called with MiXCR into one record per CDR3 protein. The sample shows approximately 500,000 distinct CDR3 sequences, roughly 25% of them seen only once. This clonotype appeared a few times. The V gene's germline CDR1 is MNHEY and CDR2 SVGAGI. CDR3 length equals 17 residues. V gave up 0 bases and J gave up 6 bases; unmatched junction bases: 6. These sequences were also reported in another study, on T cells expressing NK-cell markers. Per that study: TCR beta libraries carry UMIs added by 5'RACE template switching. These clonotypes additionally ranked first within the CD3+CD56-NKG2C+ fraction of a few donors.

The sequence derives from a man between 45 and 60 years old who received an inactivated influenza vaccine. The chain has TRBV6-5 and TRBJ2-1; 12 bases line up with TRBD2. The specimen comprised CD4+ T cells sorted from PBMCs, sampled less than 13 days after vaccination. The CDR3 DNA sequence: TGTGCCAGCAGTTACTCATTTCTAGCGGGGGGGCCCAATGAGCAGTTCTTC. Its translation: CASSYSFLAGGPNEQFF.